These 3 T cell receptor beta chains were all obtained from the same sample, sequenced in a study of T cell changes during pregnancy in multiple sclerosis. TCRdb keeps only in-frame clones here, not all; method: immunoSEQ multiplex PCR. Of roughly 57,000 clones in the sample, roughly nine tenths were seen once. The sequencing used peripheral blood, collected in the first trimester of pregnancy. These receptors all stem from a female donor with multiple sclerosis, enrolled in a pregnancy study.

This clone was seen just once. The genes are TRBV6-5 and TRBJ2-1, with D perhaps TRBD2 (5 bases). Looked up from germline, CDR1 is MNHEY and CDR2 is SVGAGI. V was clipped by 2 bases and J by 8 bases, with 19 bases between them. CDR3 length: 16 residues. The CDR3 spells CASSYDAGSRRDEQFF. Written as DNA, the CDR3 is TGTGCCAGCAGTTACGATGCAGGTTCCAGGCGGGATGAGCAGTTCTTC.

A few counts support this clone. The genes are TRBV7-2 and TRBJ2-3; 9 bases align to TRBD2. The CDR3 spans 18 residues. Per germline, CDR1 SGHTA and CDR2 FQGNSA. V trimming: 5 bases; J trimming: 5 bases; junction bases outside the gene matches: 17. The CDR3 coding sequence is TGTGCCAGCAGCGCCTTTCCTACAAGGCGGGGGGGTTTAGATACGCAGTATTTT. It specifies CASSAFPTRRGGLDTQYF.

This chain uses TRBV5-1 with TRBJ2-7, with unresolved D. Trimming left V 0 bases short and J 7 bases short, with 11 bases between. Looked up from germline, CDR1 is SGHRS and CDR2 is YFSETQ. This CDR3 is built from 13 residues. The CDR3 loop is CASSLVSGWEQYF. CDR3 DNA: TGCGCCAGCAGCTTGGTTTCGGGTTGGGAGCAGTACTTC.